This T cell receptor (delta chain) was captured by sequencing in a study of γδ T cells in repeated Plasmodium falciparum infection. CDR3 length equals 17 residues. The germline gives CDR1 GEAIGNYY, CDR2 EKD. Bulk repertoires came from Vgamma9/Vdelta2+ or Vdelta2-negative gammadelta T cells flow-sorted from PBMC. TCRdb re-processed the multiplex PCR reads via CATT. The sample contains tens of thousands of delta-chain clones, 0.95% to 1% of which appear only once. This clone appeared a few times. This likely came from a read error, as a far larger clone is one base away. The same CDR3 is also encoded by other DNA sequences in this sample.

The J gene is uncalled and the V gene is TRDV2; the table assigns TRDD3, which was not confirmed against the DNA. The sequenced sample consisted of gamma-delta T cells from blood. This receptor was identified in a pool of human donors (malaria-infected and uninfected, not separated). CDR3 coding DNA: TGTGCCTGTGACACACTGGGGGATTCGGGTGAGACCGATAAACTCATCTTC. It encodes CACDTLGDSGETDKLIF.